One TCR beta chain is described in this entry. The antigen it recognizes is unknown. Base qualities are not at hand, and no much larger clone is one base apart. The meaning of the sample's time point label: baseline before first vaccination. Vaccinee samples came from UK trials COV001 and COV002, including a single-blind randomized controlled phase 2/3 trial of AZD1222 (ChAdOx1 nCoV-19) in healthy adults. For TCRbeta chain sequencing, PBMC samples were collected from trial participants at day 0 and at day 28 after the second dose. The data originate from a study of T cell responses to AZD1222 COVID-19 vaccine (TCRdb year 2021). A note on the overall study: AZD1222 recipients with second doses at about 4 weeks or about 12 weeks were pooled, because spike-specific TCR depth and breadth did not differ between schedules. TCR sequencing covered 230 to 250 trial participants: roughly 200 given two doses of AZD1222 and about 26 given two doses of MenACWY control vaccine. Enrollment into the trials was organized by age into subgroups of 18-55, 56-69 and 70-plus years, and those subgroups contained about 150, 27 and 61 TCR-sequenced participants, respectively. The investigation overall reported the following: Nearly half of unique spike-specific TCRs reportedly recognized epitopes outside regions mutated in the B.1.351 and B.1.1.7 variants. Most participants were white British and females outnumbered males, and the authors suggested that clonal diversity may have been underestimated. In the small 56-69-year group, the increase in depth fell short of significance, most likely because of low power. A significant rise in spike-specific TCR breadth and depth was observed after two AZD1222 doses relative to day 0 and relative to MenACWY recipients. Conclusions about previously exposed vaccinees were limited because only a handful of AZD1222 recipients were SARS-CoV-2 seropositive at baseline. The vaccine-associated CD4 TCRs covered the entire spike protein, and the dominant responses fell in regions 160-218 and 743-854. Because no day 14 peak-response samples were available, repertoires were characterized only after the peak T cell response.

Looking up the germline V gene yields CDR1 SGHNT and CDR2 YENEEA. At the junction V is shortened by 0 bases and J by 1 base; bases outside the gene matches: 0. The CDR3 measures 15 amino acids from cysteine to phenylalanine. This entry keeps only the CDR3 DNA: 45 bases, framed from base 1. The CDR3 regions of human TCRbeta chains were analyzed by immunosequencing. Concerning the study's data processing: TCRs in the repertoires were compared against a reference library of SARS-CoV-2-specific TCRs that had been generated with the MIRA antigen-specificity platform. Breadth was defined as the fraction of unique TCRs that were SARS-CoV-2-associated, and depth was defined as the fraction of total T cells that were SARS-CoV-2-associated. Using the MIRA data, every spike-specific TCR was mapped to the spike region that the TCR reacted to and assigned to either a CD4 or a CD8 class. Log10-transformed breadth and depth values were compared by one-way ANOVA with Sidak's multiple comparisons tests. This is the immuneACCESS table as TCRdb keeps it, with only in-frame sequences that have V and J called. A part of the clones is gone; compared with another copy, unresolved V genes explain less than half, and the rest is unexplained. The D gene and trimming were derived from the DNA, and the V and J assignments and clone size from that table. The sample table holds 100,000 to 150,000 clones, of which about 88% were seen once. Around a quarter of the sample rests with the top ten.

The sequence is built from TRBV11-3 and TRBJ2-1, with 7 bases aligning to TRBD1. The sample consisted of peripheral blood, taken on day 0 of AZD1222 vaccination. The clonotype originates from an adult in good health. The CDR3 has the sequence CASSLEGQSYNEQFF. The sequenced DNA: TGTGCCAGCAGCTTAGAGGGACAGTCCTACAATGAGCAGTTCTTC.